The TCR beta chain described here comes from a study of blood T cell repertoires in COVID-19. Study-level background: Specimens from acute and convalescent COVID-19 originated in the United States, Italy and Spain. T cells, B-cell-depleted T cells, or PBMCs provided the cDNA or gDNA that served as material.

Which cohort a participant joined came from the clinical history participants gave. Germline loops: CDR1 LNHDA, CDR2 SQIVND (reference sequence). Trimming took 3 bases from V and 1 from J; bases not matched to a gene: 10. The CDR3 has 17 residues. In the study's own analysis: Estimated nucleated cell counts came from reference gene primer amplification. Profiled with immunoSEQ multiplex PCR; TCRdb holds only in-frame clones, not every one. Clone size and the V and J calls come from that table; the DNA yielded D and trimming. The sample contains 150,000 to 200,000 clones, roughly 88% of which appear only once.

The clonotype comes from a man aged 50 to 60 who had recovered from COVID-19. This rearrangement joins TRBV19 to TRBJ2-3; TRBD2 aligns across 7 bases. Sequencing was carried out using PBMCs or T cells enriched from blood (not recorded which). The CDR3 here is CASSIPWSGEGTDTQYF. The CDR3 DNA sequence: TGTGCCAGTAGTATCCCCTGGAGCGGGGAGGGCACAGATACGCAGTATTTT.